This T cell receptor (beta chain) was sequenced for a study of blood T cell repertoires in COVID-19 (dated by TCRdb to the early 2020s). In the study overall: Samples from collaborators originated in the United States, Italy and Spain and spanned both the acute and convalescent phases of COVID-19. The material from the prospective study consisted of cDNA or gDNA derived from T cells, B-cell-depleted T cells, or PBMCs. Subjects who had been exposed to COVID-19, were actively infected with it, or had recovered from it provided the deeply sampled blood TCRbeta repertoires that made up the dataset. The repertoires were released in a freely available public database intended as a resource for research on the immune response to SARS-CoV-2. Samples came from the ongoing ImmuneRACE study (first 160 participants) plus 1,254 subjects from 6 global collaborators. A de-identified subject ID, COVID-19 status, age in years and sex were almost always included in the sample metadata. Where available, HLA class I and class II types were obtained from metadata supplied by the sample provider rather than from assay-based typing.

This clone was counted once. Its antigen is unknown. Per-base qualities were not stored, and no clone one base away is much larger. TCRbeta CDR3 regions were amplified from genomic DNA by means of the immunoSEQ Assay, a bias-controlled multiplex PCR. Per the authors' processing: The number of nucleated cells in each sample was estimated from the amplification of reference gene primers within the assay. To quantify the absolute abundance of each unique TCRbeta CDR3 rearrangement, sequence reads were collapsed and filtered. For each sample, productive Simpson clonality was calculated as the square root of Simpson's diversity index across productive rearrangements. Here the immuneACCESS table is served through TCRdb, limited to in-frame sequences with V and J called. Missing clones are a known gap in these copies; in checked studies unresolved V genes cover under half, and the rest lacks a known reason. V, J and clone size were drawn from that table, and D and trimming were deduced from the DNA. This sample lists 150,000 to 200,000 clones; 75% to 90% were detected once. The leading ten clones occupy about 2.2% of the sample.

Participants in the prospective study were aged about 18 to 95 years, lived in under 30 United States geographic areas, and enrolled through a virtual design. To assign participants to cohorts, the prospective study relied on clinical history that participants themselves reported in a screening survey and a study questionnaire. Each participant in the prospective study had whole blood, serum and a nasopharyngeal or oropharyngeal swab collected by mobile phlebotomists. Participants in the prospective study had the option to provide additional blood draws and questionnaires over a roughly two-month period. Blood samples from the prospective study were shipped frozen or at room temperature prior to DNA extraction. Study-level results and caveats: The amount of clinical and demographic metadata varied by source and participant and was provided uncurated.

The TCR originated in a woman aged 40 to 50 with acute COVID-19. Sequenced material: PBMCs or T cells enriched from blood (not recorded which).

The CDR3 is CASRETGAANEKLFF. The bases are TGTGCCAGCAGGGAAACAGGGGCGGCCAATGAAAAACTGTTTTTT. The rearrangement combines TRBV2 with TRBJ1-4; 7 central bases correspond to TRBD1. CDR1 is given as SNHLY and CDR2 as FYNNEI, both from the germline V gene. CDR3 length: 15 amino acids, cysteine to phenylalanine. Kept here is only the CDR3 DNA, which spans 45 bases and is read in frame from base 1. Trimming leaves V shorter by 6 bases and J shorter by 5 bases, with the junction holding 9 bases beyond the gene matches. Here the CDR3 is joined to the reference TRBV2 and TRBJ1-4 genes, and the full variable domain is: EPEVTQTPSHQVTQMGQEVILRCVPISNHLYFYWYRQILGQKVEFLVSFYNNEISEKSEIFDDQFSVERPDGSNFTLKIRSTKLEDSAMYFCASRETGAANEKLFFGSGTQLSVL.